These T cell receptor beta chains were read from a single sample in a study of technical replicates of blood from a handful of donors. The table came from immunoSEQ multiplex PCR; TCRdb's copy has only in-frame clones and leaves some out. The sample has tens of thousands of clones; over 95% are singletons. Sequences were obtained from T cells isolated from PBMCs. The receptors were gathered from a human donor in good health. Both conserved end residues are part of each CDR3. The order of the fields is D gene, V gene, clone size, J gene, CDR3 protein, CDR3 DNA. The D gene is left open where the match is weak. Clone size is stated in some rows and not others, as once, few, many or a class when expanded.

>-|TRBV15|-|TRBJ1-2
CATSRDFFLRNGYTF
TGTGCCACCAGCAGGGACTTCTTCCTAAGGAATGGCTACACCTTC
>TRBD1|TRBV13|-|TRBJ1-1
CASSLGQGGKAFF
TGTGCCAGCAGCTTGGGGCAGGGGGGAAAAGCTTTCTTT
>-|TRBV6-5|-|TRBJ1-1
CASSYLAVNTEAFF
TGTGCCAGCAGTTACTTGGCGGTTAACACTGAAGCTTTCTTT
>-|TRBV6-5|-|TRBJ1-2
CASSAGGLSYGYTF
TGTGCCAGCAGTGCGGGGGGCTTGAGCTATGGCTACACCTTC
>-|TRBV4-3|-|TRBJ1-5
CASSQDRGNQPQHF
TGCGCCAGCAGCCAAGATCGGGGGAATCAGCCCCAGCATTTT
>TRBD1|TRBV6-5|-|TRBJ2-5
CASSYFQGAQETQYF
TGTGCCAGCAGTTACTTTCAGGGGGCCCAAGAGACCCAGTACTTC
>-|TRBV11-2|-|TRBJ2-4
CASSSYGSINIQYF
TGTGCCAGCAGTTCTTACGGGTCAATAAACATTCAGTACTTC
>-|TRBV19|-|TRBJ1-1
CASSIGSPNTEAFF
TGTGCCAGTAGTATCGGGAGTCCGAACACTGAAGCTTTCTTT
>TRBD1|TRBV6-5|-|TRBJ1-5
CASSPRTGGNQPQHF
TGTGCCAGCAGCCCCAGGACAGGGGGCAATCAGCCCCAGCATTTT
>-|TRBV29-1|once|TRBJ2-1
CSGVGGRDTYNEQFF
TGCAGCGGCGTGGGAGGGAGGGACACCTACAATGAGCAGTTCTTC
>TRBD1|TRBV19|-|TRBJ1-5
CASRTGGGDQPQHF
TGTGCCAGTAGGACAGGGGGCGGCGATCAGCCCCAGCATTTT
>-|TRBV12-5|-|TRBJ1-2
CASGSGQNIGYTF
TGTGCTAGTGGTTCCGGACAGAATATTGGCTACACCTTC
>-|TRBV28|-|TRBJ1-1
CASSIGVKTEAFF
TGTGCCAGCAGTATAGGGGTCAAAACTGAAGCTTTCTTT
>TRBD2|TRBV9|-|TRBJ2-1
CASSVAPGGGISGDEQFF
TGTGCCAGCAGCGTAGCACCGGGGGGGGGCATCTCCGGGGATGAGCAGTTCTTC
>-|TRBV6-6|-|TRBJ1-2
CASSYSSDYGYTF
TGTGCCAGCAGTTACTCGAGTGACTATGGCTACACCTTC
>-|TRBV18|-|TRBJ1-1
CASSLGGVRNTEAFF
TGTGCCAGCTCACTAGGAGGGGTCAGGAACACTGAAGCTTTCTTT
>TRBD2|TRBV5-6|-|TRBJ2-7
CASSATGTSGYLSYEQYF
TGTGCCAGCAGCGCCACCGGGACTAGCGGCTATCTATCCTACGAGCAGTACTTC
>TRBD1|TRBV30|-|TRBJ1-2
CAWSGLTGGGYGYTF
TGTGCCTGGAGTGGCTTGACAGGGGGCGGGTATGGCTACACCTTC
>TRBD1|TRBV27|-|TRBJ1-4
CASSTWTGESEKLFF
TGTGCCAGCAGTACCTGGACAGGGGAAAGTGAAAAACTGTTTTTT
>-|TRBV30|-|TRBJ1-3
CAWKPVQGLRNTIYF
TGTGCCTGGAAGCCTGTCCAGGGCCTCAGAAACACCATATATTTT
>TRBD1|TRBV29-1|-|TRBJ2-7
CSVEGQGAYEQYF
TGCAGCGTTGAAGGGCAGGGGGCATACGAGCAGTACTTC
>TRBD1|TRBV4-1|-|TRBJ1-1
CASSRGAYRGHNTEAFF
TGCGCCAGCAGCCGAGGGGCCTACAGGGGCCATAACACTGAAGCTTTCTTT
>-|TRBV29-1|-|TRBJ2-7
CSVRGQLYEQYF
TGCAGCGTGCGGGGGCAGCTCTACGAGCAGTACTTC
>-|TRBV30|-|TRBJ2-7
CAWSVKRDYEQYF
TGTGCCTGGAGTGTAAAACGGGACTACGAGCAGTACTTC
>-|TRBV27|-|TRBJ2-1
CASSLGDSGGADEQFF
TGTGCCAGCAGCTTAGGGGACTCCGGTGGTGCGGATGAGCAGTTCTTC
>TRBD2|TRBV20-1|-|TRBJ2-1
CTLLSGTMQFF
TGCACCCTCCTATCCGGGACTATGCAGTTCTTC
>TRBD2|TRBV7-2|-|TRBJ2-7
CASRFSGSSYEQYF
TGTGCCAGCAGGTTTAGCGGGAGCTCCTACGAGCAGTACTTC
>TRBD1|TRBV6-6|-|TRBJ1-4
CASSYGLTGVNEKLFF
TGTGCCAGCAGTTACGGCTTGACAGGGGTTAATGAAAAACTGTTTTTT
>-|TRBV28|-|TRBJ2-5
CASSRGLTQETQYF
TGTGCCAGCAGTCGGGGACTGACACAAGAGACCCAGTACTTC
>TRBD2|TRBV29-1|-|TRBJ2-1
CSVVGGRGDEQFF
TGCAGCGTTGTAGGCGGGAGGGGTGATGAGCAGTTCTTC
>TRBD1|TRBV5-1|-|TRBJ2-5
CASSGGQGLETQYF
TGCGCCAGCAGCGGCGGACAGGGTTTAGAGACCCAGTACTTC
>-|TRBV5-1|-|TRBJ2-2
CASSLAAANTGELFF
TGCGCCAGCAGCTTGGCCGCGGCGAACACCGGGGAGCTGTTTTTT
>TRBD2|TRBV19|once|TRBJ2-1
CASSLGLAGNEQFF
TGTGCCAGTAGTCTAGGACTAGCGGGAAATGAGCAGTTCTTC
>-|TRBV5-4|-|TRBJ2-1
CASSSSSNEQFF
TGTGCCAGCAGCTCTAGCAGCAATGAGCAGTTCTTC
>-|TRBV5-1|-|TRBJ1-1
CASSGTLNTEAFF
TGCGCCAGTTCCGGGACATTGAACACTGAAGCTTTCTTT
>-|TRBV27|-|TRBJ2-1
CASSSRQVTYNEQFF
TGTGCCAGCAGTTCGAGACAGGTAACCTACAATGAGCAGTTCTTC
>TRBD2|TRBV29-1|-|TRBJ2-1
CSVNKGLAEQFF
TGCAGCGTCAACAAAGGACTAGCAGAGCAGTTCTTC
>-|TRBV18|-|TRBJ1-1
CASSREGVERTEAFF
TGTGCCAGCTCCCGGGAGGGCGTAGAGAGGACTGAAGCTTTCTTT
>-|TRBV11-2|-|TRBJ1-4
CASSFRARVNEKLFF
TGTGCCAGCAGCTTCAGGGCCAGAGTTAATGAAAAACTGTTTTTT
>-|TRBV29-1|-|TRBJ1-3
CSVEDRTGSGNTIYF
TGCAGCGTTGAAGATCGAACGGGGTCTGGAAACACCATATATTTT
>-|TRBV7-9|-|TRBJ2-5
CASSISGGRDQYF
TGTGCCAGCAGCATTAGTGGGGGCCGGGACCAGTACTTC
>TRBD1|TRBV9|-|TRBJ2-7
CASSETGKEQYF
TGTGCCAGCAGCGAGACAGGGAAAGAGCAGTACTTC
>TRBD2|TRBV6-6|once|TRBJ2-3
CASSYSLVAGTDTQYF
TGTGCCAGCAGTTACTCGTTGGTAGCGGGAACAGATACGCAGTATTTT
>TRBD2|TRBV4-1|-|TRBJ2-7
CASSQGAGDDEQYF
TGCGCCAGCAGCCAAGGGGCGGGGGACGACGAGCAGTACTTC
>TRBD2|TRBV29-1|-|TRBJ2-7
CSVLAGVSYEQYF
TGCAGCGTTCTGGCGGGGGTCTCCTACGAGCAGTACTTC
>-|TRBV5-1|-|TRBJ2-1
CASSLERVAYNEQFF
TGCGCCAGCAGCTTGGAACGGGTAGCCTACAATGAGCAGTTCTTC
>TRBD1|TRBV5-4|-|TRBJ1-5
CASSTDREVQPQHF
TGTGCCAGCAGCACCGACAGGGAAGTACAGCCCCAGCATTTT
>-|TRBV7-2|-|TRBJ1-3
CASSLGNRAAGNTIYF
TGTGCCAGCAGCTTAGGTAACAGGGCGGCCGGAAACACCATATATTTT
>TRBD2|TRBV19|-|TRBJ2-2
CASRETGGLDTGELFF
TGTGCCAGTAGGGAGACGGGAGGGCTGGACACCGGGGAGCTGTTTTTT
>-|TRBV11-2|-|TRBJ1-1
CASSHRSKNTEAFF
TGTGCCAGCAGCCACAGATCCAAGAACACTGAAGCTTTCTTT
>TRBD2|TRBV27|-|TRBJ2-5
CASSLASGSWGETQYF
TGTGCCAGCAGTTTGGCTAGCGGGAGCTGGGGGGAGACCCAGTACTTC
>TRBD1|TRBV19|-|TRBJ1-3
CASSIRQGTYNSGNTIYF
TGTGCCAGTAGTATTCGACAGGGGACTTACAACTCTGGAAACACCATATATTTT
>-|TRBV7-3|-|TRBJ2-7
CASSPGSYYEQYF
TGTGCCAGCAGCCCCGGGAGTTACTACGAGCAGTACTTC
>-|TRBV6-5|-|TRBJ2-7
CASSPLIKSYEQYF
TGTGCCAGCAGCCCACTAATTAAAAGCTACGAGCAGTACTTC
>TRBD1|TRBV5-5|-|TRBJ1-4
CASSLPGTGSEKLFF
TGTGCCAGCAGCCTACCCGGGACAGGGAGTGAAAAACTGTTTTTT
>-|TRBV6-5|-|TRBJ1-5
CATAVGEESQPQHF
TGTGCCACCGCCGTGGGGGAGGAAAGTCAGCCCCAGCATTTT
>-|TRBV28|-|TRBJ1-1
CASNIQGAEAFF
TGTGCCAGCAACATACAGGGAGCTGAAGCTTTCTTT
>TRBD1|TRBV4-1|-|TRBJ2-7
CASSQEYEGQGLRSYEQYF
TGCGCCAGCAGCCAAGAATATGAGGGACAGGGGTTAAGATCCTACGAGCAGTACTTC
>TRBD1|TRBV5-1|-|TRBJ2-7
CASSLKQGNKEQYF
TGCGCCAGCAGCTTGAAACAGGGGAATAAGGAGCAGTACTTC
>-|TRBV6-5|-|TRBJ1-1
CASSLSQMNTEAFF
TGTGCCAGCAGTTTGTCACAGATGAACACTGAAGCTTTCTTT